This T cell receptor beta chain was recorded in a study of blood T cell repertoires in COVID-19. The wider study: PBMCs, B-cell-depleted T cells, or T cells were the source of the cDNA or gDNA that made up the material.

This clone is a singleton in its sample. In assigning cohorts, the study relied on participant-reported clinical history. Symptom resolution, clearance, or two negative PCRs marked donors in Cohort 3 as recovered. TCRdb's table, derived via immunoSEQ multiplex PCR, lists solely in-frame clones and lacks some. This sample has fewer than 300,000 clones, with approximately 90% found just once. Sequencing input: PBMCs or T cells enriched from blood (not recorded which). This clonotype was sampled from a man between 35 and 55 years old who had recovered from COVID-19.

CDR3: CASSWTGASGSGANVLTF. The CDR3 DNA sequence: TGCGCCAGCAGCTGGACAGGCGCCTCGGGCTCTGGGGCCAACGTCCTGACTTTC. The genes are TRBV5-1 and TRBJ2-6; TRBD1 matches at 7 bases. CDR1 is SGHRS and CDR2 is YFSETQ in the germline V gene. The CDR3 extends over 18 amino acids. Trimming cost V 3 bases and J 0 bases; bases outside gene matches: 9.